This passage covers 26 T cell receptor beta chains from one sample sequenced in a study of beta chain features in type 1 diabetes. Study-level findings and limits: All four CD4+ subsets from Type 1 diabetes patients carried moderately but significantly shorter TCRB CDR3s.

Expressed TCRB transcripts were sequenced, since all the RNA that had been isolated was reverse transcribed. TCRdb keeps only in-frame clones here, not all; method: immunoSEQ multiplex PCR. The table has roughly 350,000 clones, around 9.6% seen once; the top ten hold 0.45% to 0.65%. These TCRs' antigens remain unknown. What was sequenced was central memory CD4+ T cells from blood. The receptors come from a man under 40 with type 1 diabetes.

The chain is built from TRBV11-2 and TRBJ2-3; 9 positions agree with TRBD2. Germline V lookup: CDR1 SGHAT, CDR2 FQNNGV. Trimming took 7 bases from V and 2 from J; bases not matched to a gene: 10. There are 16 residues in the CDR3. The CDR3 spells CASKISLAGSTDTQYF. The CDR3 bases are TGTGCCAGCAAGATTTCACTAGCGGGCTCCACAGATACGCAGTATTTT. Supplemented by reference TRBV11-2 and TRBJ2-3, the full variable domain reads EAGVAQSPRYKIIEKRQSVAFWCNPISGHATLYWYQQILGQGPKLLIQFQNNGVVDDSQLPKDRFSAERLKGVDSTLKIQPAKLEDSAVYLCASKISLAGSTDTQYFGPGTRLTVL.

The chain links TRBV19 to TRBJ1-1, with D perhaps TRBD1 (6 bases). Germline CDR1 and CDR2: LNHDA and SQIVND (reference sequence). The CDR3 totals 14 residues. Trimming cost V 7 bases and J 1 base, with 13 bases left between them. The CDR3 DNA follows: TGTGCCAGTATGTGGAGGGGGGCGAACACTGAAGCTTTCTTT. Encoded protein: CASMWRGANTEAFF.

This clone was counted many times. CDR3 nucleotide sequence: TGTGCCAGCTACAGGCCGACGGGCGAGCAGTACTTC. It translates to CASYRPTGEQYF. The J gene is TRBJ2-7, the V gene TRBV6-5; TRBD1 is a possible D gene (5 bases). The ends were cut back, 8 bases at V and 6 bases at J, with 14 bases in the middle. Germline V gene sequence: CDR1 MNHEY, CDR2 SVGAGI. This CDR3 is 12 amino acids long.

The chain couples TRBV2 to TRBJ2-1; no reliable D call. V was cut by 6 bases and J by 8 bases, with 14 bases left in between. Germline loops: CDR1 SNHLY, CDR2 FYNNEI. This CDR3 is built from 13 residues. The CDR3: CASSPRLLYEQFF. DNA of the CDR3: TGTGCCAGCAGCCCTAGACTTTTGTATGAGCAGTTCTTC.

The J gene is TRBJ2-7, the V gene TRBV5-6, with D uncertain. The CDR3 runs 13 residues. Trimming cost V 0 bases and J 4 bases, with 8 bases left between them. The germline V gene has CDR1 SGHDT and CDR2 YYEEEE. The CDR3, as DNA: TGTGCCAGCAGCTTGGCCAACAGTTACGAGCAGTACTTC. Translating gives CASSLANSYEQYF. Complete variable domain (other parts from reference TRBV5-6 and TRBJ2-7): DAGVTQSPTHLIKTRGQQVTLRCSPKSGHDTVSWYQQALGQGPQFIFQYYEEEERQRGNFPDRFSGHQFPNYSSELNVNALLLGDSALYLCASSLANSYEQYFGPGTRLTVT.

The chain has TRBV28 and TRBJ2-3; D unresolved. Trimming shortened V by 5 bases and J by 2 bases, and 14 bases separated the two germline ends. CDR1 is MDHEN, CDR2 SYDVKM, per germline. This CDR3 comprises 15 residues. CDR3 in amino acids: CASSPVSCYTDTQYF. In nucleotides, the CDR3 is TGTGCCAGCAGTCCCGTATCGTGTTACACAGATACGCAGTATTTT.

This clone was recorded a few times. The genes are TRBV4-1 and TRBJ1-1, with D tentatively TRBD1 (5 bases). V was shortened by 1 base and J by 10 bases, with 19 bases between the two germline ends. This CDR3 is 15 amino acids long. Per germline, CDR1 MGHRA and CDR2 YSYEKL. The DNA for the CDR3 is TGCGCCAGCAGCCAAGTGGTTGGGGCGGCTCGGGGAGCTTTCTTT. Translated: CASSQVVGAARGAFF.

This rearrangement joins TRBV18 to TRBJ1-2; D is uncertain. The V end was cut by 3 bases, the J end by 8 bases, with 16 bases between. CDR1 KGHSH and CDR2 LQKENI come from the germline V gene. The CDR3 is 14 amino acids. The CDR3 coding sequence is TGTGCCAGCTCACCCCGCGCGGGCAGCGAGGGCTACACCTTC. Its protein is CASSPRAGSEGYTF.

This chain links TRBV29-1 with TRBJ1-1; D unresolved. Germline V lookup: CDR1 SQVTM, CDR2 ANQGSEA. The CDR3 is made up of 11 amino acids. The V end was cut by 6 bases, the J end by 0 bases, with 5 bases between. CDR3 in amino acids: CSVLLNTEAFF. CDR3 sequence (DNA): TGCAGCGTCTTGTTGAACACTGAAGCTTTCTTT.

CDR3 nucleotide sequence: TGTGCCAGCAGCTTAGGGCAGGAGTCCTATGGCTACACCTTC. Translated, it gives CASSLGQESYGYTF. The chain recombines TRBV7-2 with TRBJ1-2; no firm D call. Germline CDR1 reads SGHTA; CDR2 reads FQGNSA. With 1 base removed from V and 4 bases from J, the gap between germline ends came to 10 bases. This CDR3 contains 14 residues.

The rearrangement joins TRBV6-5 to TRBJ1-5; no firm D call. Deletions cut 2 bases from V and 0 bases from J, with 11 bases between. CDR3 length: 16 amino acids. Germline V lookup: CDR1 MNHEY, CDR2 SVGAGI. The chain's CDR3 is CASSYRPGSSNQPQHF. The CDR3 DNA reads TGTGCCAGCAGTTACCGGCCTGGGAGTAGCAATCAGCCCCAGCATTTT.

This clone occurred many times. Written as DNA, the CDR3 is TGTGCCAGCAGCTCCTACGGGTACGAGCAGTACTTC. It yields the protein CASSSYGYEQYF. This chain uses TRBV7-2 with TRBJ2-7, with unresolved D. The length of the CDR3 is 12 residues. Germline lookup yields CDR1 SGHTA and CDR2 FQGNSA. V lost 4 bases to trimming and J lost 4 bases, with 8 bases between them.

There are a few counts of this clone. The V gene is TRBV11-3, the J gene TRBJ2-5, with D maybe TRBD2 (6 bases). Looked up from germline, CDR1 is SGHNT and CDR2 is YENEEA. The CDR3 extends over 14 amino acids. V lost 5 bases and J lost 1, with 11 bases in between. The DNA of the CDR3 is TGTGCCAGCAGCCAAGCGGGCCTCCAAGAGACCCAGTACTTC. Translated, it gives CASSQAGLQETQYF.

The chain recombines TRBV7-2 with TRBJ2-1; TRBD2 agrees at 9 bases. The CDR3 has 18 residues. Germline V gene sequence: CDR1 SGHTA, CDR2 FQGNSA. With 5 bases clipped from V and 1 base from J, the junction kept 12 bases outside the gene matches. CDR3 amino acids: CASSVTSGTIASYNEQFF. The DNA for the CDR3 is TGTGCCAGCAGCGTGACTAGCGGCACCATCGCGTCCTACAATGAGCAGTTCTTC.

This clone has just a few counts. This chain uses TRBV7-9 with TRBJ2-3; D is unclear. CDR1 and CDR2 (germline): SEHNR, FQNEAQ (reference sequence). This CDR3 region has 14 residues. Trimming left V 2 bases short and J 5 bases short, with 11 bases between. This CDR3 reads CASSLTTWQDTQYF. CDR3 DNA: TGTGCCAGCAGCTTAACCACCTGGCAAGATACGCAGTATTTT.

This clone has a handful of counts. The V and J genes are TRBV9 and TRBJ1-3; TRBD1 is a possible D gene (5 bases). The CDR3 runs 17 residues. Germline V gene data show CDR1 as SGDLS and CDR2 as YYNGEE. Trimming took off 0 bases at V and 1 base at J, with 14 bases between the two ends. The CDR3 DNA reads TGTGCCAGCAGCGTAGGGGCTACAGGAACTTCTGGAAACACCATATATTTT. Amino acid sequence: CASSVGATGTSGNTIYF.

This clone has a handful of counts. One end of the junction does not line up with germline, which may come from a read error. This chain joins TRBV6-1 and TRBJ2-1; a possible D gene is TRBD1 (6 bases). The CDR3 covers 15 residues. The germline V gene has CDR1 MNHNS and CDR2 SASEGT. This CDR3 reads CAISESGTIYNEQFF. Written as DNA, the CDR3 is TGTGCCATCAGTGAGTCAGGGACAATCTACAATGAGCAGTTCTTC.

The chain links TRBV28 to TRBJ2-6; D is uncertain. The germline V gene has CDR1 MDHEN and CDR2 SYDVKM. V shed 6 bases and J shed 0 bases, with 9 bases lying between them. CDR3 size: 15 residues. The CDR3 nucleotides are TGTGCCAGCAGCCTTGTAAGCTCTGGGGCCAACGTCCTGACTTTC. This encodes CASSLVSSGANVLTF.

This clone has more than one count but fewer than ten. The chain uses TRBV2 and TRBJ1-2; D remains ambiguous. CDR1 is SNHLY and CDR2 is FYNNEI in the germline V gene. Trimming took off 6 bases at V and 3 bases at J, with 11 bases between the two ends. There are 13 residues in the CDR3. CDR3 loop: CASSLSPDYGYTF. The CDR3 nucleotides are TGTGCCAGCAGCTTGAGCCCTGACTATGGCTACACCTTC.

In its sample, this clone was seen a few times. This rearrangement joins TRBV5-5 to TRBJ2-1, with D unclear. V was pared by 5 bases and J by 1 base, with 7 bases between. The V gene's germline CDR1 is SGHKS and CDR2 YYEKEE (reference sequence). This CDR3 spans 13 amino acids. The CDR3 DNA follows: TGTGCCAGCAGTAGGTCTTCCTACAATGAGCAGTTCTTC. It yields the protein CASSRSSYNEQFF.

The V call is TRBV20-1, the J call TRBJ2-5; D is ambiguous. CDR3 length: 11 residues. The germline V gene encodes CDR1 DFQATT and CDR2 SNEGSKA (reference sequence). The V end lost 6 bases, the J end lost 4 bases, and 9 bases lay between the germline ends. The chain's CDR3 is CSATPRETQYF. The CDR3 DNA reads TGCAGTGCAACGCCCAGAGAGACCCAGTACTTC.

This clone was observed a few times. The chain is built from TRBV4-1 and TRBJ1-1, with TRBD1 matching 9 bases. The CDR3 has 15 residues. J was trimmed by 1 base and V by 5 bases; bases with no gene match: 5. CDR1 is MGHRA and CDR2 is YSYEKL in the germline V gene. CDR3 sequence: CASSFWTGENTEAFF. CDR3 DNA: TGCGCCAGCAGCTTCTGGACAGGGGAGAACACTGAAGCTTTCTTT.

This chain uses TRBV6-6 with TRBJ2-4; 12 nucleotides line up with TRBD2. Germline V lookup: CDR1 MNHNY, CDR2 SVGAGI (reference sequence). This CDR3 contains 13 residues. Trimming removed 8 bases from V and 7 bases from J; junction bases left unmatched: 3. CDR3: CASVGTSGNIQYF. The CDR3 nucleotides read TGTGCCAGCGTGGGGACTAGCGGGAACATTCAGTACTTC.

In its sample, this clone was seen many times. This chain links TRBV30 with TRBJ2-1; D is ambiguous. V was shortened by 2 bases and J by 8 bases, with 22 bases between the two germline ends. CDR1 is GTSNPN and CDR2 is SVGIG in the germline V gene (reference sequence). CDR3 length equals 16 residues. CDR3 DNA: TGTGCCTGGAGTCCTACGCTAGTAATCGTCCGCGATGAGCAGTTCTTC. Its protein product is CAWSPTLVIVRDEQFF. The full variable domain, rest sourced from reference TRBV30 and TRBJ2-1, is SQTIHQWPATLVQPVGSPLSLECTVEGTSNPNLYWYRQAAGRGLQLLFYSVGIGQISSEVPQNLSASRPQDRQFILSSKKLLLSDSGFYLCAWSPTLVIVRDEQFFGPGTRLTVL.

The J gene is TRBJ1-3, the V gene TRBV7-9; D gene uncertain. CDR1 and CDR2 from the germline V gene are SEHNR and FQNEAQ (reference sequence). This CDR3 spans 14 amino acids. Trimming took off 1 base at V and 3 bases at J, with 7 bases between the two ends. CDR3 nucleotides: TGTGCCAGCAGCTTAGGGGCCGGTGGAAACACCATATATTTT. It specifies CASSLGAGGNTIYF.

This clone was counted a single time. The V call is TRBV6-5, the J call TRBJ1-1; no clear D. Germline V CDR1 and CDR2: MNHEY, SVGAGI. The CDR3 has 12 residues. The V and J ends lost 5 bases and 7 bases respectively, with 11 bases between them. The CDR3 protein is CASSSPRFEAFF. CDR3 nucleotide sequence: TGTGCCAGCAGTAGCCCGAGGTTTGAAGCTTTCTTT.